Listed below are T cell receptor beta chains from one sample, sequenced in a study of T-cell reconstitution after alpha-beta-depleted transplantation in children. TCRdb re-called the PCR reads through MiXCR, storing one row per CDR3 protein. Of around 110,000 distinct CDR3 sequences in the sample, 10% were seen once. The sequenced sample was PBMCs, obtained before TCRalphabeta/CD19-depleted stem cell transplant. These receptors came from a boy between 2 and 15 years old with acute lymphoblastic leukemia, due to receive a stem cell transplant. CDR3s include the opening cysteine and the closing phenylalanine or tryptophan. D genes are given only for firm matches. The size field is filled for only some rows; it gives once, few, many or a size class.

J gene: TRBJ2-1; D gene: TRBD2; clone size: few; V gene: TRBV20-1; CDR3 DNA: TGCAGTGCTAGCCCCTTAGCGGGAGGGCCGGATGAGCAGTTCTTC; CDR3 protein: CSASPLAGGPDEQFF
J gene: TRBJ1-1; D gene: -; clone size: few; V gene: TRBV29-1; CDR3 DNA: TGCAGCGCCGCTAGTTCTTATGAAGCTTTCTTT; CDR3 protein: CSAASSYEAFF
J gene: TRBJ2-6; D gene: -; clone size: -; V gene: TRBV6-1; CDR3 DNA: TGTGCCAGCAGCCACCTGGGGGGAGCTGGGGCCAACGTCCTGACTTTC; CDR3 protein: CASSHLGGAGANVLTF
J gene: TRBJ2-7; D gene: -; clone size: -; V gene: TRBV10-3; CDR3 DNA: TGTGCCATCAGCAGGGTTTACTACGAGCAGTACTTC; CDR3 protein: CAISRVYYEQYF
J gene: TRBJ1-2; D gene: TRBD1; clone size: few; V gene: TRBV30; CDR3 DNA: TGTGCCTCCCAGCCACAGGGGGCCCACCATGGCTACACCTTC; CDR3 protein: CASQPQGAHHGYTF
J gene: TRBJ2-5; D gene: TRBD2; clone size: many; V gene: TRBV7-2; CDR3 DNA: TGTGCCAGCAGCTCCGGGACTAGCGGGAGTCCAAAGACCCAGTACTTC; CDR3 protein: CASSSGTSGSPKTQYF
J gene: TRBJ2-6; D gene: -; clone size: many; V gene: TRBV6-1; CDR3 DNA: TGTGCCAGTCATAAGGATGGTTGGTCTGGGGCCAACGTCCTGACTTTC; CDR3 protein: CASHKDGWSGANVLTF
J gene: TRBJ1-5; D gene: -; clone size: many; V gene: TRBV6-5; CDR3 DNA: TGTGCCAGCAGCCGAAACAGGGCGGAACAGCCCCAGCATTTT; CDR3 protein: CASSRNRAEQPQHF
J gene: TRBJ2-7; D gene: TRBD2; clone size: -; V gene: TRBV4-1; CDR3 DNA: TGCGCCAGCAGCCGGACTAGCGAAACCTACGAGCAGTACTTC; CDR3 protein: CASSRTSETYEQYF
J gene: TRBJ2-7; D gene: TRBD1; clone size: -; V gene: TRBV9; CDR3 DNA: TGTGCCAGCAGCGTAGCTACAGGGGGCGGTTTCTACGAGCAGTACTTC; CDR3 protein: CASSVATGGGFYEQYF
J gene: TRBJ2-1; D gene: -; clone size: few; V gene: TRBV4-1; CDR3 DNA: TGCGCCAGCAGCCAAGATATTTGGTCTAGCGACGACAATGAGCAGTTCTTC; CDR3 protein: CASSQDIWSSDDNEQFF
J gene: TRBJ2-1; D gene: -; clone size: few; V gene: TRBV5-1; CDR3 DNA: TGCGCCAGCAGCTTGGCCGGGACGGCTTACAATGAGCAGTTCTTC; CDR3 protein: CASSLAGTAYNEQFF
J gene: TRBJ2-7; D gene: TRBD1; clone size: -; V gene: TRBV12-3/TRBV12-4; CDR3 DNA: TGTGCCAGCAGTTTAGCGGGACAGGGTACCCACGAGCAGTACTTC; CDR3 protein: CASSLAGQGTHEQYF
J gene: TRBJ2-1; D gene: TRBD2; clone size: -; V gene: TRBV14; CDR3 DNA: TGTGCCAGCAGCCAAGCGGGAGGGGGATTTACATATGAGCAGTTCTTC; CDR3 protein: CASSQAGGGFTYEQFF
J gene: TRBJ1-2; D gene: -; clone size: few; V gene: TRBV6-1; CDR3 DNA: TGTGCCAGCGCCACAGGGAATGGTTATGGCTACACCTTC; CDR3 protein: CASATGNGYGYTF
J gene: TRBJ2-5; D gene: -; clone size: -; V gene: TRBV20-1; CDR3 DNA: TGCAGTGACTTGGGACCGGGGGAGACCCAGTACTTC; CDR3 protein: CSDLGPGETQYF
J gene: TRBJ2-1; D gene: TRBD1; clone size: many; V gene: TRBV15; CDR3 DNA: TGTGCCACCAGCTGGCGACTAGGTATGGGGACAGGGAGTACTGAGCAGTTCTTC; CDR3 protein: CATSWRLGMGTGSTEQFF
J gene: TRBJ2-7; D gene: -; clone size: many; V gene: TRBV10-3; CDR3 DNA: TGTGCCATCAGTGGAAAACTAGAGGTTGGCGAGCAGTACTTC; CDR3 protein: CAISGKLEVGEQYF
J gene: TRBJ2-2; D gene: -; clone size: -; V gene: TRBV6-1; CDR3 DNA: TGTGCCAGCACCCGAGGGGGTGGCGGGGAGCTGTTTTTT; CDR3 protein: CASTRGGGGELFF
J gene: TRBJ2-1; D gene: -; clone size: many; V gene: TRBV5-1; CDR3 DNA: TGCGCCAGCAGCTTGGGTGGGGCGAACTACAATGAGCAGTTCTTC; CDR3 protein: CASSLGGANYNEQFF
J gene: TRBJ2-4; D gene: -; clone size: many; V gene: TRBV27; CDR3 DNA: TGTGCCAGCAGTTTAAGGGGGTCTATGAACATTCAGTACTTC; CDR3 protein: CASSLRGSMNIQYF
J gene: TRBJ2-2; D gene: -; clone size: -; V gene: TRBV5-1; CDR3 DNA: TGCGCCAGCAGCTTGGAGGCGGCGAACACCGGGGAGCTGTTTTTT; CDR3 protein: CASSLEAANTGELFF
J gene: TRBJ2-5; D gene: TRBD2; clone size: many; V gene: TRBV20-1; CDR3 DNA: TGCAGTGCTAGAGTAGGGGAGGGCCTCAAGACCCAGTACTTC; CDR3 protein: CSARVGEGLKTQYF
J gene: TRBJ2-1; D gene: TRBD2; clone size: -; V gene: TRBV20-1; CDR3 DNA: TGCAGTGCTAGAAAGAGGCTAGCGGGTCGCGAGAATGAGCAGTTCTTC; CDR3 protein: CSARKRLAGRENEQFF
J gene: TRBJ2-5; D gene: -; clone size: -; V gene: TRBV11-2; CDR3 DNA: TGTGCCAGCGGTTTTCCCCGAGGGGCCCGGGAGACCCAGTACTTC; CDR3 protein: CASGFPRGARETQYF
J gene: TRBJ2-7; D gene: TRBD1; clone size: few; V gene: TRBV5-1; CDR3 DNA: TGCGCCAGCAGCTTGGGGGGACAGTACGAGCAGTACTTC; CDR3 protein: CASSLGGQYEQYF